The present T cell receptor (beta chain) was sequenced within a study of CD8 T cells in ankylosing spondylitis. Overall study results and limits: Those disease-linked clones were CD8+; they were also relatively rare in peripheral blood. About 8 highly homologous variants made up a TCR beta motif, and this motif appeared characteristic of ankylosing spondylitis blood. Reactive arthritis synovial fluid and blood were previously reported to contain some motif variants. Enrichment of disease-linked clones was reportedly significant in matched ankylosing spondylitis synovial fluid.

This clonotype was found once. The antigen is undetermined. The CDR3 spans 16 residues. Germline values: CDR1 LGHNA, CDR2 YNFKEQ. Unmatched junction bases numbered 13, after V lost 0 bases and J lost 11 bases. Construction of TCR beta libraries was performed using quantitative 5'-RACE with molecular barcodes. TCRdb re-analysed the 5' RACE reads in MiXCR, keeping a single row per CDR3 protein. The data show approximately 300,000 distinct CDR3 sequences, less than 10% seen once. This TCR derives from a male donor with ankylosing spondylitis. Sequencing was performed on blood, either unsorted or a sorted T cell fraction (not recorded which). The chain joins TRBV4-2 to TRBJ2-7; 10 positions match TRBD2. CDR3 coding DNA: TGTGCCAGCAGCCAAGATAGGAGGACTAGCGGTTGGGAAAAGTACTTC. This translates into CASSQDRRTSGWEKYF.